One sample yielded the 26 T cell receptor beta chains listed below, sequenced in a study of blood T cell repertoires in COVID-19. Sequencing was performed with immunoSEQ multiplex PCR; in TCRdb, only in-frame clones are kept and a portion is missing. The sample lists approximately 240,000 clones, about 86% occurring once. Specimen: peripheral blood. These receptors were obtained from a woman aged 55-69 years with acute or convalescent COVID-19.

V is TRBV28 and J is TRBJ1-2, with no clear D. This CDR3 contains 14 residues. Deletions cut 3 bases from V and 5 bases from J, with 13 bases between. Per germline, CDR1 MDHEN and CDR2 SYDVKM. The CDR3 loop reads CASSFADPRYGYTF. CDR3 DNA: TGTGCCAGCAGTTTCGCAGACCCGAGGTATGGCTACACCTTC.

This rearrangement joins TRBV6-5 to TRBJ1-6, with 9 bases fitting TRBD1. Looked up from germline, CDR1 is MNHEY and CDR2 is SVGAGI. With V trimmed by 6 bases and J by 5 bases, 5 bases remained unmatched. The CDR3 consists of 15 residues. The CDR3 nucleotides are TGTGCCAGCAGCGGGGGACAGGGCAATAATTCACCCCTCCACTTT. It codes for CASSGGQGNNSPLHF.

The chain uses TRBV5-1 and TRBJ2-1; weak D call: TRBD2 (5 bases). Germline-derived CDR1 and CDR2 are SGHRS and YFSETQ. Between the trimmed V and J ends, which lost 0 bases and 5 bases, there was a span of 9 bases. The CDR3 spans 14 residues. The CDR3: CASSLGGADNEQFF. DNA of the CDR3: TGCGCCAGCAGCTTGGGAGGAGCGGACAATGAGCAGTTCTTC. Full variable domain (outside the CDR3, taken from reference TRBV5-1 and TRBJ2-1): KAGVTQTPRYLIKTRGQQVTLSCSPISGHRSVSWYQQTPGQGLQFLFEYFSETQRNKGNFPGRFSGRQFSNSRSEMNVSTLELGDSALYLCASSLGGADNEQFFGPGTRLTVL.

This clone was detected once. The chain carries TRBV10-2 and TRBJ1-4; maybe TRBD1 (6 bases). CDR3 length: 14 amino acids. CDR1 WSHSY and CDR2 SAAADI come from the germline V gene. V lost 8 bases and J lost 7, with 17 bases in between. The CDR3 bases are TGCGCCAGCCAAAACGGGGGGCTCGGTGAAAAACTGTTTTTT. Translating it yields CASQNGGLGEKLFF.

This clone occurred a few times. This same CDR3 is encoded by further DNA sequences in the sample. The chain joins TRBV7-2 to TRBJ2-6; 7 bases agree with TRBD1. Germline values: CDR1 SGHTA, CDR2 FQGNSA. With 5 bases clipped from V and 2 bases from J, the junction kept 3 bases outside the gene matches. This CDR3 region has 15 residues. The CDR3, as DNA: TGTGCCAGCAGCCATACAGGGGCTGGGGCCAACGTCCTGACTTTC. It encodes CASSHTGAGANVLTF.

The genes are TRBV23-1 and TRBJ1-2; 8 bases are a match to TRBD1. TRBV23-1 is placed among ORFs of uncertain function. The CDR3 has 13 residues. The ends lost 2 bases at V and 4 bases at J; junction bases unmatched: 0. As DNA, the CDR3 is TGCGCCAGCAGTCAAGACAGGGGCTATGGCTACACCTTC. Amino acid sequence: CASSQDRGYGYTF.

J is TRBJ1-6 and V is TRBV7-2, with 7 bases aligning to TRBD1. This CDR3 spans 15 amino acids. Germline V lookup: CDR1 SGHTA, CDR2 FQGNSA. V lost 1 base and J lost 7; bases outside the gene matches: 4. Here the CDR3 DNA reads TGTGCCAGCAGCTTAGGCGGGACAGCGAATTCACCCCTCCACTTT. This encodes CASSLGGTANSPLHF.

This clone has only a few counts. V is TRBV4-3 and J is TRBJ1-2; 9 bases align to TRBD1. The V and J ends lost 1 base and 5 bases, in that order; junction bases with no gene match: 5. Germline V lookup: CDR1 LGHNA, CDR2 YSLEER. The CDR3 covers 15 residues. DNA for the CDR3: TGCGCCAGCAGCCAAGCACAGGGGGCTGGTTATGGCTACACCTTC. This sequence encodes CASSQAQGAGYGYTF.

The gene calls are TRBV7-2 and TRBJ1-6, with 8 positions matching TRBD1. The CDR3 spans 13 residues. J lost 9 bases, V lost 3 bases, and 1 base had no gene match. Germline V gene data show CDR1 as SGHTA and CDR2 as FQGNSA. In DNA form, the CDR3 reads TGTGCCAGCAGCTTTGGACAGGGTTCACCCCTCCACTTT. The encoded protein is CASSFGQGSPLHF.

Worth noting for this clone: In the same sample, other DNA sequences code for this CDR3. The chain carries TRBV5-1 and TRBJ2-7; 8 bases fit TRBD1. CDR1 and CDR2 (germline): SGHRS, YFSETQ. The CDR3 extends over 14 amino acids. J gave up 2 bases and V 8 bases, and 9 bases lay outside the gene matches. CDR3 loop: CASRPRQGPYEQYF. The CDR3 DNA reads as TGCGCCAGTAGACCTAGACAGGGGCCCTACGAGCAGTACTTC.

The chain links TRBV18 to TRBJ2-3; TRBD2 might be the D (6 bases). With 2 bases removed from V and 4 bases from J, the gap between germline ends came to 10 bases. The CDR3 spans 14 residues. Germline assignment: CDR1 KGHSH and CDR2 LQKENI. In DNA, the CDR3 is TGTGCCAGCTCACCAGGAGGGGTCGCAGATACGCAGTATTTT. Translating gives CASSPGGVADTQYF.

The chain couples TRBV19 to TRBJ1-2; D perhaps matches TRBD1 (5 bases). CDR3 length: 12 amino acids. The germline CDR1 and CDR2 sequences are LNHDA and SQIVND (reference sequence). V lost 5 bases and J lost 4, with 8 bases in between. CDR3 amino acids: CASSPGGYGYTF. The CDR3 DNA reads as TGTGCCAGTAGTCCGGGGGGCTATGGCTACACCTTC.

The table lists this clone with a count of one. The chain combines TRBV10-3 with TRBJ2-3; tentative D call: TRBD1 (5 bases). The CDR3 runs to 15 residues. CDR1 is ENHRY, CDR2 SYGVKD, per germline. Trimming cost V 6 bases and J 3 bases, with 16 bases left between them. This CDR3 is CAISGDRKTTDTQYF. The DNA for the CDR3 is TGTGCCATCAGCGGAGACAGAAAAACTACAGATACGCAGTATTTT.

The rearrangement uses TRBV28 and TRBJ1-4, with 9 bases fitting TRBD1. V was pared by 5 bases and J by 6 bases, with 10 bases of the junction left unmatched. This CDR3 has 16 residues. Looked up from germline, CDR1 is MDHEN and CDR2 is SYDVKM. The DNA for the CDR3 is TGTGCCAGCAGTCCCCTCAAGACAGGGGGGGATGAAAAACTGTTTTTT. Amino acids: CASSPLKTGGDEKLFF.

Only a few counts were recorded for this clone. The gene calls are TRBV5-4 and TRBJ1-1; possible D gene TRBD1, 6 bases. The germline V gene has CDR1 SGHNT and CDR2 YYREEE (reference sequence). The germline V and J ends were trimmed by 0 bases and 1 base, with 10 bases remaining between them. The CDR3 spans 15 residues. CDR3: CASSLGPQGNTEAFF. As DNA, the CDR3 is TGTGCCAGCAGCTTGGGACCACAGGGGAACACTGAAGCTTTCTTT.

The rearrangement uses TRBV7-6 and TRBJ1-1; D uncertain. Germline CDR1 SGHVS, CDR2 FNYEAQ. V was trimmed by 2 bases and J by 1 base, leaving 5 bases between them. The CDR3 contains 13 residues. The CDR3 sequence is CASSLQENTEAFF. DNA of the CDR3: TGTGCCAGCAGCTTACAGGAGAACACTGAAGCTTTCTTT.

The chain joins TRBV7-9 to TRBJ1-1, with 10 nucleotides matching TRBD1. Germline V CDR1 and CDR2: SEHNR, FQNEAQ (reference sequence). Unmatched junction bases numbered 5, after V lost 3 bases and J lost 4 bases. The length of the CDR3 is 15 residues. The CDR3 region has the DNA TGTGCCAGCAGCTTTACGACAGGGGGCCTCACTGAAGCTTTCTTT. This codes for CASSFTTGGLTEAFF.

The chain has TRBV5-6 and TRBJ2-7; D might be TRBD2 (5 bases). CDR3 length: 14 residues. Germline V gene data show CDR1 as SGHDT and CDR2 as YYEEEE. Trimming removed 0 bases from V and 5 bases from J, with 12 bases in between. The CDR3 DNA reads TGTGCCAGCAGCTTGGCTCGGGGTTTCCACGAGCAGTACTTC. Residues: CASSLARGFHEQYF.

V and J are TRBV3-1 (or the pseudogene TRBV3-2) and TRBJ1-2; 7 bases map to TRBD1. The CDR3 has 14 amino acids. CDR1 is LGHDT, CDR2 YNNKEL, per germline (reference sequence). V was pared by 3 bases and J by 4 bases, with 5 bases of the junction left unmatched. Here the CDR3 reads CASSHRTGRYGYTF. DNA for the CDR3: TGTGCCAGCAGCCACCGGACAGGCCGCTATGGCTACACCTTC.

This CDR3 is CASSGNRGQNTEAFF. The CDR3, as DNA: TGTGCCAGCAGCGGCAACAGGGGGCAGAACACTGAAGCTTTCTTT. The gene calls are TRBV5-4 and TRBJ1-1; 9 positions agree with TRBD1. The germline V gene has CDR1 SGHNT and CDR2 YYREEE (reference sequence). The CDR3 runs to 15 residues. The V segment lost 4 bases and the J segment 1 base; nucleotides outside the gene matches: 5.

This clone was found a few times. The genes are TRBV3-1 (or the pseudogene TRBV3-2) and TRBJ2-1; TRBD2 matches at 9 bases. Germline-derived CDR1 and CDR2 are LGHDT and YNNKEL (reference sequence). With 1 base clipped from V and 8 bases from J, the junction kept 9 bases outside the gene matches. The CDR3 contains 16 residues. CDR3 residues: CASSQVAGGHSHEQFF. The DNA of the CDR3 is TGTGCCAGCAGCCAAGTTGCGGGGGGGCATTCCCATGAGCAGTTCTTC.

This clone showed up just a few times. V and J are TRBV4-1 and TRBJ2-6; 10 nucleotides line up with TRBD2. Germline CDR1 and CDR2: MGHRA and YSYEKL. The V and J ends lost 2 bases and 0 bases, in that order; junction bases with no gene match: 1. This CDR3 comprises 17 residues. CDR3 nucleotide sequence: TGCGCCAGCAGCCAAAGCGGGGGGGGCTCTGGGGCCAACGTCCTGACTTTC. Its protein is CASSQSGGGSGANVLTF.

This chain connects TRBV1 to TRBJ2-5; the table's D call, TRBD1, has no DNA check behind it. TRBV1 is assigned pseudogene status. The CDR3 totals 16 residues. DNA for the CDR3: TGCACCAGCAGCCAAGAAGTGGTGGACAGCCAAGAGACCCAGTACTTC. This sequence encodes CTSSQEVVDSQETQYF.

J is TRBJ2-7 and V is TRBV27; unclear D gene. The CDR3 runs to 13 residues. The germline V and J ends were trimmed by 6 bases and 3 bases, with 12 bases remaining between them. Germline V gene data show CDR1 as MNHEY and CDR2 as SMNVEV (reference sequence). As DNA, the CDR3 is TGTGCCAGCAGGGAGAACAACCGCTACGAGCAGTACTTC. Its translation is CASRENNRYEQYF.

The chain carries TRBV4-1 and TRBJ1-2, with TRBD1 matching over 9 bases. The CDR3 length is 16 residues. V was pared by 3 bases and J by 6 bases, with 11 bases of the junction left unmatched. Germline V lookup: CDR1 MGHRA, CDR2 YSYEKL. The CDR3 region is CASSHLPGQGKNGYTF. The CDR3 nucleotides read TGCGCCAGCAGCCACCTACCGGGACAGGGTAAGAATGGCTACACCTTC.

This clone has a handful of counts. The chain links TRBV5-1 to TRBJ1-2; D is unresolved. With 0 bases removed from V and 6 bases from J, the gap between germline ends came to 15 bases. Germline assignment: CDR1 SGHRS and CDR2 YFSETQ. The CDR3 totals 15 residues. The CDR3: CASSLAGSASDGYTF. As DNA, the CDR3 is TGCGCCAGCAGCTTGGCAGGATCGGCTTCTGATGGCTACACCTTC. The full variable domain, rest sourced from reference TRBV5-1 and TRBJ1-2, is KAGVTQTPRYLIKTRGQQVTLSCSPISGHRSVSWYQQTPGQGLQFLFEYFSETQRNKGNFPGRFSGRQFSNSRSEMNVSTLELGDSALYLCASSLAGSASDGYTFGSGTRLTVV.